A selection of T cell receptor beta chains follows, all from one sample in a study of T cell responses to AZD1222 COVID-19 vaccine. Assay used: immunoSEQ multiplex PCR; TCRdb lists only in-frame clones, some missing. In the table there are roughly 130,000 clones, 85% to 95% of which are singletons. The sequencing used peripheral blood, collected on day 0 of AZD1222 vaccination. All receptors derive from an adult in good health. Both conserved end residues are part of each CDR3. The D gene is left open where the match is weak. Some rows mark clone size as missing; the rest say once, few, many or name a class of expanded clone.

TRBJ1-4	TRBV28	-	-	CASSSDIGEEKLFF	TGTGCCAGCAGTTCGGACATAGGGGAGGAAAAACTGTTTTTT
TRBJ2-3	TRBV2	-	-	CASSVPRRNRDYTTDTQYF	TGTGCCAGCAGCGTCCCCAGACGGAATAGAGACTATACCACAGATACGCAGTATTTT
TRBJ1-3	TRBV11-2	-	-	CASSPGPSSGNTIYF	TGTGCCAGCAGCCCTGGACCGAGCTCTGGAAACACCATATATTTT
TRBJ1-1	TRBV7-9	-	-	CASSAGAGTEAFF	TGTGCCAGCAGTGCGGGGGCTGGCACTGAAGCTTTCTTT
TRBJ2-5	TRBV20-1	-	-	CSAPLLGTQYF	TGCAGTGCACCCCTGCTGGGGACCCAGTACTTC
TRBJ2-2	TRBV5-4	-	TRBD2	CASSSGLAGYTGELFF	TGTGCCAGCAGCTCTGGACTAGCGGGGTACACCGGGGAGCTGTTTTTT
TRBJ1-6	TRBV5-1	-	-	CASSREGPNFGNSPLHF	TGCGCCAGCAGCCGGGAAGGACCAAACTTCGGGAATTCACCCCTCCACTTT
TRBJ2-3	TRBV19	-	-	CASSTSGVSTDTQYF	TGTGCCAGTAGTACCTCAGGGGTGAGCACAGATACGCAGTATTTT
TRBJ2-3	TRBV4-3	-	-	CASSQVQSTDTQYF	TGCGCCAGCAGCCAAGTCCAGAGCACAGATACGCAGTATTTT
TRBJ1-2	TRBV19	-	-	CASSIGNPRMGGYGYTF	TGTGCCAGTAGTATCGGGAATCCCCGCATGGGGGGCTATGGCTACACCTTC
TRBJ2-1	TRBV21-1	-	-	CASTLPGGSYNEQFF	TGTGCCAGCACCCTCCCGGGTGGGTCCTACAATGAGCAGTTCTTC
TRBJ2-3	TRBV5-4	-	-	CASTGTPLTDTQYF	TGTGCCAGCACCGGGACCCCACTCACAGATACGCAGTATTTT
TRBJ1-2	TRBV6-5	few	TRBD1	CASRPGTGYDGYTF	TGTGCCAGCAGACCCGGGACAGGGTACGATGGCTACACCTTC
TRBJ1-3	TRBV5-4	-	TRBD1	CASSLQGAYTIYF	TGTGCCAGCAGCTTGCAGGGGGCATACACCATATATTTT
TRBJ2-7	TRBV11-3	-	-	CASSYRLSYEQYF	TGTGCCAGCAGCTACAGGTTATCCTACGAGCAGTACTTC
TRBJ1-2	TRBV27	once	-	CASRLGAAYGYTF	TGTGCCAGCAGACTAGGGGCAGCCTATGGCTACACCTTC
TRBJ1-4	TRBV5-1	-	-	CASSLNTATNEKLFF	TGCGCCAGCAGCCTAAACACCGCAACTAATGAAAAACTGTTTTTT
TRBJ2-3	TRBV18	-	TRBD2	CASSPLSGGPTDTQYF	TGTGCCAGCTCACCACTGAGCGGGGGACCCACAGATACGCAGTATTTT
TRBJ2-7	TRBV5-4	-	TRBD1	CASSPVPGQSYEQYF	TGTGCCAGCAGCCCCGTACCGGGACAGTCCTACGAGCAGTACTTC
TRBJ1-5	TRBV28	-	-	CASSSGDSNQPQHF	TGTGCCAGCAGTTCAGGAGACAGCAATCAGCCCCAGCATTTT
TRBJ2-3	TRBV5-4	-	-	CASSDRGGGSDTQYF	TGTGCCAGCAGCGACAGGGGAGGGGGGTCAGATACGCAGTATTTT
TRBJ1-5	TRBV10-3	-	-	CAISLTADQPQHF	TGTGCCATCAGTTTGACAGCCGATCAGCCCCAGCATTTT
TRBJ1-4	TRBV7-2	-	TRBD1	CASSLRGPASEKLFF	TGTGCCAGCAGCTTGAGGGGGCCAGCTAGTGAAAAACTGTTTTTT
TRBJ2-2	TRBV21-1	-	-	CATRQLNTGELFF	TGTGCCACCCGACAGCTGAACACCGGGGAGCTGTTTTTT
TRBJ2-1	TRBV15	-	-	CATSRSKLAGDEQFF	TGTGCCACCAGCAGATCCAAGCTAGCCGGAGATGAGCAGTTCTTC
TRBJ1-2	TRBV6-1	-	TRBD1	CASSEREGTGGVGYTF	TGTGCCAGCAGTGAACGGGAAGGGACAGGGGGCGTCGGCTACACCTTC
TRBJ2-1	TRBV11-2	-	TRBD2	CASSLDPGGSNEQFF	TGTGCCAGCAGCTTAGATCCGGGGGGTTCCAATGAGCAGTTCTTC
TRBJ2-3	TRBV7-9	-	-	CASRPDMFDTQYF	TGTGCCAGCAGGCCGGACATGTTCGATACGCAGTATTTT
TRBJ2-4	TRBV10-3	-	TRBD1	CAISESTGTGNIQYF	TGTGCCATCAGTGAGTCGACAGGGACAGGGAACATTCAGTACTTC
TRBJ2-7	TRBV6-5	-	TRBD2	CASSTTSGPTYEQYF	TGTGCCAGCAGTACAACTAGCGGACCTACCTACGAGCAGTACTTC
TRBJ2-5	TRBV27	-	TRBD2	CASSWRGQETQYF	TGTGCCAGCAGTTGGCGGGGGCAAGAGACCCAGTACTTC
TRBJ1-3	TRBV5-6	-	-	CASSLGHSTPGTNIYF	TGTGCCAGCAGCCTAGGTCACTCAACCCCCGGGACCAACATATATTTT
TRBJ1-2	TRBV2	-	-	CASSEVESDYGYTF	TGTGCCAGCAGTGAAGTAGAAAGCGACTATGGCTACACCTTC
TRBJ2-7	TRBV7-2	-	-	CASSLASEYEQYF	TGTGCCAGCAGCTTAGCCTCTGAATACGAGCAGTACTTC
TRBJ1-1	TRBV19	-	-	CASSISPPRVTPNTEAFF	TGTGCCAGTAGTATTTCCCCCCCCAGGGTTACCCCGAACACTGAAGCTTTCTTT
TRBJ2-1	TRBV7-7	once	-	CASSLAGGNEQFF	TGTGCCAGCAGCTTAGCGGGCGGCAATGAGCAGTTCTTC
TRBJ1-1	TRBV3-1/TRBV3-2	-	-	CASSQPPGQSNTEAFF	TGTGCCAGCAGCCAACCGCCGGGACAATCGAACACTGAAGCTTTCTTT
TRBJ1-6	TRBV25-1	-	-	CASSDYGSPLHF	TGTGCCAGCAGTGACTATGGTTCACCCCTCCACTTT
TRBJ2-3	TRBV5-4	once	TRBD2	CASSRGLAGLTDTQYF	TGTGCCAGCAGCCGGGGACTAGCGGGACTGACAGATACGCAGTATTTT
TRBJ1-5	TRBV5-6	-	-	CASSLDRSGRVEPQHF	TGTGCCAGCAGCTTGGACAGGTCCGGGAGAGTGGAGCCCCAGCATTTT
TRBJ1-6	TRBV4-1	-	-	CASSQPGISPLHF	TGCGCCAGCAGCCAACCTGGAATCTCACCCCTCCACTTT
TRBJ1-5	TRBV9	-	-	CASSAGQSSNQPQHF	TGTGCCAGCAGCGCTGGACAGTCTAGCAATCAGCCCCAGCATTTT
TRBJ2-7	TRBV5-4	-	-	CASSGGRTNSYEQYF	TGTGCCAGCAGCGGGGGACGTACTAACTCCTACGAGCAGTACTTC
TRBJ2-7	TRBV2	-	TRBD2	CASSERSSGFYEQYF	TGTGCCAGCAGTGAACGGTCTAGCGGGTTCTACGAGCAGTACTTC
TRBJ2-7	TRBV7-9	-	-	CASSPGGGTYEQYF	TGTGCCAGCAGCCCAGGGGGGGGTACGTACGAGCAGTACTTC
TRBJ1-1	TRBV11-3	-	-	CASSTPSGGRVEAFF	TGTGCCAGCAGCACCCCCTCGGGGGGGAGAGTTGAAGCTTTCTTT
TRBJ2-5	TRBV27	-	-	CASSLGKGFETQYF	TGTGCCAGCAGTTTAGGAAAGGGTTTTGAGACCCAGTACTTC
TRBJ1-1	TRBV6-5	-	TRBD1	CASSRQGSGTEAFF	TGTGCCAGCAGCAGACAGGGGTCCGGCACTGAAGCTTTCTTT
TRBJ2-3	TRBV19	-	-	CASARRGASTDTQYF	TGTGCCAGTGCCCGTAGGGGGGCTAGCACAGATACGCAGTATTTT
TRBJ1-6	TRBV4-3	-	-	CASSQELGRAPLHF	TGCGCCAGCAGCCAAGAACTTGGAAGGGCACCCCTCCACTTT
TRBJ1-1	TRBV11-2	-	-	CASSFQGPAEAFF	TGTGCCAGCAGCTTCCAGGGCCCTGCCGAAGCTTTCTTT
TRBJ1-2	TRBV18	-	-	CASSAGNYGYTF	TGTGCCAGCTCGGCAGGAAACTATGGCTACACCTTC
TRBJ2-1	TRBV7-8	-	TRBD2	CASRSSRLAGVSNEQFF	TGTGCCAGCAGAAGCTCCCGACTAGCGGGAGTCTCCAATGAGCAGTTCTTC
TRBJ2-1	TRBV7-2	-	-	CASSFLVEQFF	TGTGCCAGCAGCTTCCTGGTTGAGCAGTTCTTC